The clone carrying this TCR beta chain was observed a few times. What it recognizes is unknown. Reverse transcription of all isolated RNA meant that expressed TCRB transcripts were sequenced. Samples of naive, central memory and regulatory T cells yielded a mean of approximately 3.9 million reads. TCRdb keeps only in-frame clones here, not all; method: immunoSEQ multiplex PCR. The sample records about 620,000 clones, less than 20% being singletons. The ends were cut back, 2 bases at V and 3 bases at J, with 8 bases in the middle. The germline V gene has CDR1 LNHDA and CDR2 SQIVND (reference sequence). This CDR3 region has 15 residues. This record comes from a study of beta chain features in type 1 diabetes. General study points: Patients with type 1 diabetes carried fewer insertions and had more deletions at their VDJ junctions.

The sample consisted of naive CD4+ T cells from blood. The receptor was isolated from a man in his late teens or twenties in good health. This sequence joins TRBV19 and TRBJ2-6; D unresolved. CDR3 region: CASSIFSVGANVLTF. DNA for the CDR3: TGTGCCAGTAGTATATTTTCTGTTGGGGCCAACGTCCTGACTTTC.